This TCR beta chain was documented in a study of CD8 T cells in ankylosing spondylitis. V was trimmed by 1 base and J by 2 bases, leaving 8 bases between them. The CDR3 has 15 amino acids. Germline loops: CDR1 SEHNR, CDR2 FQNEAQ (reference sequence). This clonotype turned up a few times. TCRdb reprocessed the 5' RACE reads with MiXCR, giving one entry per CDR3 protein. The sample yields about 240,000 distinct CDR3 sequences, 8% to 11% seen once. Sequenced sample: blood, either unsorted or a sorted T cell fraction (not recorded which). The chain is built from TRBV7-9 and TRBJ2-2; D possibly corresponds to TRBD1 (5 bases). The origin of this receptor is a male donor with ankylosing spondylitis or in good health (not recorded which). The CDR3 DNA follows: TGTGCCAGCAGCTTAGAGGACACAAACACCGGGGAGCTGTTTTTT. As protein: CASSLEDTNTGELFF. Based on the CDR3 plus reference TRBV7-9 and TRBJ2-2, the full variable domain is DTGVSQNPRHKITKRGQNVTFRCDPISEHNRLYWYRQTLGQGPEFLTYFQNEAQLEKSRLLSDRFSAERPKGSFSTLEIQRTEQGDSAMYLCASSLEDTNTGELFFGEGSRLTVL.